The sequence of this TCR beta chain was determined in a study of T cell repertoires in cytomegalovirus infection. TCRdb redid the calling of the reads with MiXCR, one entry per CDR3 protein. The repertoire holds more than 350,000 distinct CDR3 sequences, with 30% to 40% as singletons. In germline, CDR1 is SNHLY, CDR2 FYNNEI. Germline trimming cut 0 bases from V and 1 base from J; bases unmatched to any gene: 4. The CDR3 is made up of 16 amino acids. The sequenced sample consisted of PBMCs. The V call is TRBV2, the J call TRBJ2-3, with TRBD1 matching over 7 bases. This clonotype originated in a human donor in good health (CMV status not recorded). Some clones in this sample may be carry-over from other donors' samples. CDR3 sequence: CASSEATGVGTDTQYF. The CDR3 DNA sequence: TGTGCCAGCAGTGAAGCAACAGGGGTGGGCACAGATACGCAGTATTTT. The full variable domain, rest sourced from reference TRBV2 and TRBJ2-3, is EPEVTQTPSHQVTQMGQEVILRCVPISNHLYFYWYRQILGQKVEFLVSFYNNEISEKSEIFDDQFSVERPDGSNFTLKIRSTKLEDSAMYFCASSEATGVGTDTQYFGPGTRLTVL.